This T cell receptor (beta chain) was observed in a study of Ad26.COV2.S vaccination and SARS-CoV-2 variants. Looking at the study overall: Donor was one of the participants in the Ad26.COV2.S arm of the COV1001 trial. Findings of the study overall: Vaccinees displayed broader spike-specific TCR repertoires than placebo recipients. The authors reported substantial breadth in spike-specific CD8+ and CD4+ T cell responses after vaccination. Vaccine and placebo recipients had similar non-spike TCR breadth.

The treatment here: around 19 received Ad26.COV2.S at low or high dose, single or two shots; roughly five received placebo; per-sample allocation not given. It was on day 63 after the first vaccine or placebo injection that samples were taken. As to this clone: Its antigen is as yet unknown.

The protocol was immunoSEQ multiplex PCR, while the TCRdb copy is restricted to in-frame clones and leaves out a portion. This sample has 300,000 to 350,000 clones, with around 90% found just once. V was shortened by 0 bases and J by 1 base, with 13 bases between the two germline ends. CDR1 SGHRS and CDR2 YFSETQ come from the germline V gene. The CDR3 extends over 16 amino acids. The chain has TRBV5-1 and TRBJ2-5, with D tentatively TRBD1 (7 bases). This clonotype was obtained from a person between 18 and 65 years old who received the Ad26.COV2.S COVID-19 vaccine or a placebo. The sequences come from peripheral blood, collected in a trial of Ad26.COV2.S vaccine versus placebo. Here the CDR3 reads CASSLVSGGSQETQYF. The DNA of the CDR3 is TGCGCCAGCAGCTTGGTTTCAGGGGGGTCCCAAGAGACCCAGTACTTC.